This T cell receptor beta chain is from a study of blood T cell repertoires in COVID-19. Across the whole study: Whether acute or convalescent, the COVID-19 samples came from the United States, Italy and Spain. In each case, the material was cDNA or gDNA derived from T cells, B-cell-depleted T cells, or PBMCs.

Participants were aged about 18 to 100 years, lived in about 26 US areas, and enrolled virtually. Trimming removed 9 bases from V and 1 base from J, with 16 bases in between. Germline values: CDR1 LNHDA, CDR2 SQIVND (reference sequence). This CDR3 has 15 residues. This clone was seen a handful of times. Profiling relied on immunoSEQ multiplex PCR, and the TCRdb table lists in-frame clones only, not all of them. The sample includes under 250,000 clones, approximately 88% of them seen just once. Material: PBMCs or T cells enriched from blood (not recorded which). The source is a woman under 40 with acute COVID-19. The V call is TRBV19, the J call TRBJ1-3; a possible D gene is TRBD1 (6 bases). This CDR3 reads CASKRYRDSGNTIYF. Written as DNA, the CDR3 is TGTGCCAGCAAAAGGTACAGGGATTCTGGAAACACCATATATTTT.